The 10 T cell receptor beta chains reported below all come from one sample, sequenced in a study of T cells in Graves' hyperthyroidism and ophthalmopathy. There were TCR beta CDR3 regions amplified from RNA transcripts. TCR CDR3 regions were first amplified by RT-PCR with HTBI primers. TCRdb re-called the multiplex PCR reads through MiXCR, storing one row per CDR3 protein. The data contain about 330,000 distinct CDR3 sequences, about an eighth of them seen just once; the ten biggest clones take up 30% to 35%. The sample consisted of blood. These receptor sequences come from a middle-aged woman with Graves' ophthalmopathy.

At least ten counts were recorded for this clonotype. The chain uses TRBV7-8 and TRBJ1-2, with D possibly TRBD1 on 5 matching bases. CDR1 and CDR2 (germline): SGHVS, FQNEAQ. Trimming took off 5 bases at V and 1 base at J, with 14 bases between the two ends. This CDR3 is 15 amino acids long. CDR3 protein: CASSPGPASNYGYTF. In DNA, the CDR3 is TGTGCCAGCAGCCCAGGGCCCGCGAGTAACTATGGCTACACCTTC.

The rearrangement joins TRBV19 to TRBJ1-5; D not resolved. V was trimmed by 5 bases and J by 2 bases, leaving 10 bases between them. This CDR3 is built from 14 residues. Germline lookup yields CDR1 LNHDA and CDR2 SQIVND (reference sequence). The CDR3 protein is CASSWPGGNQPQHF. CDR3 nucleotide sequence: TGTGCCAGTAGTTGGCCAGGAGGCAATCAGCCCCAGCATTTT. Based on the CDR3 plus reference TRBV19 and TRBJ1-5, the full variable domain is DGGITQSPKYLFRKEGQNVTLSCEQNLNHDAMYWYRQDPGQGLRLIYYSQIVNDFQKGDIAEGYSVSREKKESFPLTVTSAQKNPTAFYLCASSWPGGNQPQHFGDGTRLSIL.

This clonotype was seen repeatedly, ten times or more. V is TRBV2 and J is TRBJ1-1; 7 nucleotides line up with TRBD1. The V gene's germline CDR1 is SNHLY and CDR2 FYNNEI. This CDR3 region has 13 residues. V trimming: 7 bases; J trimming: 2 bases; junction bases outside the gene matches: 4. The CDR3 here is CASTRQGNTEAFF. DNA of the CDR3: TGTGCCAGCACGAGACAGGGTAACACTGAAGCTTTCTTT.

This clonotype was counted many times. The chain recombines TRBV27 with TRBJ1-6, with D tentatively TRBD1 (5 bases). This CDR3 has 14 amino acids. V lost 4 bases and J lost 7, with 11 bases in between. Germline V gives CDR1 MNHEY, CDR2 SMNVEV (reference sequence). In DNA, the CDR3 is TGTGCCAGCAGTTGGGGGTGGCAAAATTCACCCCTCCACTTT. It is translated as CASSWGWQNSPLHF.

Many counts were recorded for this clonotype. The J gene is TRBJ1-5, the V gene TRBV6-1; D unclear. Germline V CDR1 and CDR2: MNHNS, SASEGT. The CDR3 is made up of 15 amino acids. The V end was cut by 7 bases, the J end by 0 bases, with 13 bases between. The CDR3 reads CASNLLGFSNQPQHF. The CDR3 nucleotides are TGTGCCAGCAATTTACTGGGGTTTAGCAATCAGCCCCAGCATTTT.

The CDR3 DNA is TGCAGTGCCGCCCTGAGGCAGGGGGCGCGTCAAGAGACCCAGTACTTC. This gives the protein CSAALRQGARQETQYF. This chain links TRBV20-1 with TRBJ2-5; 8 positions agree with TRBD1. Germline V gives CDR1 DFQATT, CDR2 SNEGSKA (reference sequence). V trimming: 6 bases; J trimming: 2 bases; junction bases outside the gene matches: 14. The CDR3 consists of 16 residues.

This clonotype was counted a few times. A junction end diverges from the germline sequence, so it may reflect a read error. J is TRBJ2-5 and V is TRBV28, with D possibly TRBD2 on 5 matching bases. Germline CDR1 MDHEN, CDR2 SYDVKM. The CDR3 consists of 14 residues. CDR3 residues: CASRPGIRGSGGNF. The CDR3 DNA reads as TGTGCCAGCAGGCCCGGGATCAGAGGAAGCGGTGGGAACTTC. Complete variable domain (other parts from reference TRBV28 and TRBJ2-5): DVKVTQSSRYLVKRTGEKVFLECVQDMDHENMFWYRQDPGLGLRLIYFSYDVKMKEKGDIPEGYSVSREKKERFSLILESASTNQTSMYLCASRPGIRGSGGNFGPGTRLLVL.

This clonotype has ten or more counts. The chain carries TRBV14 and TRBJ2-3; D call uncertain. This CDR3 region has 16 residues. Germline V gene lookup returns CDR1 SGHDN and CDR2 FVKESK. The germline V and J ends were trimmed by 3 bases and 0 bases, with 13 bases remaining between them. CDR3 amino acids: CASSQARTASTDTQYF. The CDR3, as DNA: TGTGCCAGCAGCCAGGCCCGTACAGCGAGCACAGATACGCAGTATTTT. Complete variable domain (other parts from reference TRBV14 and TRBJ2-3): EAGVTQFPSHSVIEKGQTVTLRCDPISGHDNLYWYRRVMGKEIKFLLHFVKESKQDESGMPNNRFLAERTGGTYSTLKVQPAELEDSGVYFCASSQARTASTDTQYFGPGTRLTVL.

The sample holds a few counts of this clonotype. The V and J genes are TRBV15 and TRBJ2-3; 7 bases align to TRBD1. J was trimmed by 3 bases and V by 5 bases; bases with no gene match: 11. The CDR3 runs to 16 residues. Germline values: CDR1 LNHNV, CDR2 YYDKDF (reference sequence). Here the CDR3 reads CATSHVRAGGTDTQYF. In DNA form, the CDR3 reads TGTGCCACCAGCCACGTTCGGGCAGGGGGAACAGATACGCAGTATTTT.

A few counts support this clonotype. CDR3 nucleotide sequence: TGTGCCAGCAGTTTATTTGTCGCGGGGGCCCACACAGATACGCAGTATTTT. This codes for CASSLFVAGAHTDTQYF. J is TRBJ2-3 and V is TRBV27; perhaps TRBD2 as D (7 bases). Between the trimmed V and J ends, which lost 1 base and 2 bases, there was a span of 16 bases. Germline values: CDR1 MNHEY, CDR2 SMNVEV (reference sequence). This CDR3 comprises 17 residues.